A selection of T cell receptor beta chains follows, all from one sample in a study of blood T cell repertoires in COVID-19. The assay was immunoSEQ multiplex PCR, and TCRdb's table has in-frame clones only and misses some. Found here are 55,000 to 65,000 clones, roughly 77% of them singletons; the top ten hold 25% to 35%. What was sequenced was peripheral blood. Source of these receptors: a man in his 60s with COVID-19, enrolled during active disease. CDR3s include the opening cysteine and the closing phenylalanine or tryptophan. The order of the fields is CDR3 DNA, CDR3 protein, clone size, J gene, CDR3 length, D gene, V gene. A D gene is named only where the DNA matches it firmly. A clone size is listed for some rows: how often the clone was seen (once, few, many), or a class if it is expanded.

CDR3 DNA: TGTGCCAGCAGCTTAGAGAGCGGGGAGGGAGAGACCCAGTACTTC
CDR3 protein: CASSLESGEGETQYF
clone size: .
J gene: TRBJ2-5
CDR3 length: 15
D gene: TRBD2
V gene: TRBV11-2

CDR3 DNA: TGTGCCAGTAAAGCCCTAGGGACAGGGGGTTCAATAGTTAACTATGGCTACACCTTC
CDR3 protein: CASKALGTGGSIVNYGYTF
clone size: .
J gene: TRBJ1-2
CDR3 length: 19
D gene: TRBD1
V gene: TRBV19

CDR3 DNA: TGTGCCAGCAGTGACGGACAGGGGACGGGTGGCTACACCTTC
CDR3 protein: CASSDGQGTGGYTF
clone size: once
J gene: TRBJ1-2
CDR3 length: 14
D gene: TRBD1
V gene: TRBV6-1

CDR3 DNA: TGCAGTGCTAGTCTAGCGGGGAGGGGCCCAGATACGCAGTATTTT
CDR3 protein: CSASLAGRGPDTQYF
clone size: .
J gene: TRBJ2-3
CDR3 length: 15
D gene: TRBD2
V gene: TRBV20-1

CDR3 DNA: TGTGCCAGTAGTCAGGGACTAGCGGGGGGCCTCAAATACAATGAGCAGTTCTTC
CDR3 protein: CASSQGLAGGLKYNEQFF
clone size: .
J gene: TRBJ2-1
CDR3 length: 18
D gene: TRBD2
V gene: TRBV19

CDR3 DNA: TGTGCCAGCAGCCAGGGGGCCTCGGGCTATGGCTACACCTTC
CDR3 protein: CASSQGASGYGYTF
clone size: .
J gene: TRBJ1-2
CDR3 length: 14
D gene: .
V gene: TRBV3-1/TRBV3-2

CDR3 DNA: TGTGCTAGTGGCCTAGGACAGGGGCGGATGAACACTGAAGCTTTCTTT
CDR3 protein: CASGLGQGRMNTEAFF
clone size: .
J gene: TRBJ1-1
CDR3 length: 16
D gene: TRBD1
V gene: TRBV12-5

CDR3 DNA: TGTGCCATCAGTGACTCACGGACGGGAGGCACGAACACCGGGGAGCTGTTTTTT
CDR3 protein: CAISDSRTGGTNTGELFF
clone size: few
J gene: TRBJ2-2
CDR3 length: 18
D gene: TRBD2
V gene: TRBV10-3

CDR3 DNA: TGTGCCAGTAGTATCAGCAGGGTGCACGAGCAGTACTTC
CDR3 protein: CASSISRVHEQYF
clone size: .
J gene: TRBJ2-7
CDR3 length: 13
D gene: .
V gene: TRBV19

CDR3 DNA: TGCAGTGCTAGTGCCCGACAGGGGGTGTCCTATGGCTACACCTTC
CDR3 protein: CSASARQGVSYGYTF
clone size: few
J gene: TRBJ1-2
CDR3 length: 15
D gene: TRBD1
V gene: TRBV20-1

CDR3 DNA: TGTGCCAGCAGTTACCAGCGGGGGAAAGATACGCAGTATTTT
CDR3 protein: CASSYQRGKDTQYF
clone size: .
J gene: TRBJ2-3
CDR3 length: 14
D gene: TRBD2
V gene: TRBV6-6

CDR3 DNA: TGTGCCTGGGCCCGAGGACAGAACTATGGCTACACCTTC
CDR3 protein: CAWARGQNYGYTF
clone size: .
J gene: TRBJ1-2
CDR3 length: 13
D gene: .
V gene: TRBV30

CDR3 DNA: TGCGCCAGCAGTGAGACATCGAGGCACACTGAAGCTTTCTTT
CDR3 protein: CASSETSRHTEAFF
clone size: .
J gene: TRBJ1-1
CDR3 length: 14
D gene: .
V gene: TRBV10-1

CDR3 DNA: TGTGCCAGCAGCCCTAGCGGAGCGAACCAAGAGACCCAGTACTTC
CDR3 protein: CASSPSGANQETQYF
clone size: .
J gene: TRBJ2-5
CDR3 length: 15
D gene: TRBD2
V gene: TRBV5-4

CDR3 DNA: TGTGCCAGCAGCGTGCAGGGCGGACAAGAGACCCAGTACTTC
CDR3 protein: CASSVQGGQETQYF
clone size: once
J gene: TRBJ2-5
CDR3 length: 14
D gene: .
V gene: TRBV9

CDR3 DNA: TGTGCCAGCAGCTTTGACGGGAGGAGAGATGAGCAGTTCTTC
CDR3 protein: CASSFDGRRDEQFF
clone size: .
J gene: TRBJ2-1
CDR3 length: 14
D gene: TRBD2
V gene: TRBV7-2

CDR3 DNA: TGTGCCAGCAGACATAATCTAGCGGGCCTTGCCGAGCAGTACTTC
CDR3 protein: CASRHNLAGLAEQYF
clone size: .
J gene: TRBJ2-7
CDR3 length: 15
D gene: TRBD2
V gene: TRBV27

CDR3 DNA: TGTGCCAGCAGTTCCCTAACTAGCGGGAGGCCAGATACGCAGTATTTT
CDR3 protein: CASSSLTSGRPDTQYF
clone size: .
J gene: TRBJ2-3
CDR3 length: 16
D gene: TRBD2
V gene: TRBV6-2/TRBV6-3

CDR3 DNA: TGCGCCAGCAGCTCCGGGACAGGCCTGATCGGGGAGCTGTTTTTT
CDR3 protein: CASSSGTGLIGELFF
clone size: .
J gene: TRBJ2-2
CDR3 length: 15
D gene: TRBD1
V gene: TRBV5-1

CDR3 DNA: TGTGCCAGCAGAAATACAGGGGGCGGCCGCACTTTCTTT
CDR3 protein: CASRNTGGGRTFF
clone size: .
J gene: TRBJ1-1
CDR3 length: 13
D gene: TRBD1
V gene: TRBV27

CDR3 DNA: TGTGCCAGCAGGATAGACAGCACTCCCTATGGCTACACCTTC
CDR3 protein: CASRIDSTPYGYTF
clone size: .
J gene: TRBJ1-2
CDR3 length: 14
D gene: .
V gene: TRBV6-5

CDR3 DNA: TGTGCCACCAGTGATTATAAACCGGGACAGGGGGGCACCGGGGAGCTGTTTTTT
CDR3 protein: CATSDYKPGQGGTGELFF
clone size: .
J gene: TRBJ2-2
CDR3 length: 18
D gene: TRBD1
V gene: TRBV24-1

CDR3 DNA: TGTGCCAGCAGCCCCGATTTCGGGAACGAGCAGTACTTC
CDR3 protein: CASSPDFGNEQYF
clone size: .
J gene: TRBJ2-7
CDR3 length: 13
D gene: .
V gene: TRBV27

CDR3 DNA: TGTGCCAGCAGCTCCCTACTCAGACAGGGGAGGCACGAGCAGTACTTC
CDR3 protein: CASSSLLRQGRHEQYF
clone size: .
J gene: TRBJ2-7
CDR3 length: 16
D gene: TRBD1
V gene: TRBV11-2

CDR3 DNA: TGTGCCAGCATCGCAGGACAGGGCGGCACAGATACGCAGTATTTT
CDR3 protein: CASIAGQGGTDTQYF
clone size: once
J gene: TRBJ2-3
CDR3 length: 15
D gene: TRBD1
V gene: TRBV7-9

CDR3 DNA: TGTGCCAGTAGGTCTACGGGGATGAACACTGAAGCTTTCTTT
CDR3 protein: CASRSTGMNTEAFF
clone size: once
J gene: TRBJ1-1
CDR3 length: 14
D gene: .
V gene: TRBV19

CDR3 DNA: TGTGCCAGCAGCCCGCCGACAGGGATCAATGAGCAGTTCTTC
CDR3 protein: CASSPPTGINEQFF
clone size: .
J gene: TRBJ2-1
CDR3 length: 14
D gene: TRBD1
V gene: TRBV7-2

CDR3 DNA: TGCGCCAGCAGCCCTTGGGGTAGCGGGAGTCAATCCTACGAGCAGTACTTC
CDR3 protein: CASSPWGSGSQSYEQYF
clone size: .
J gene: TRBJ2-7
CDR3 length: 17
D gene: TRBD2
V gene: TRBV4-1

CDR3 DNA: TGTGCCAGCAGCCCGCACTCCCGCCCTGGAAACACCATATATTTT
CDR3 protein: CASSPHSRPGNTIYF
clone size: .
J gene: TRBJ1-3
CDR3 length: 15
D gene: .
V gene: TRBV7-4

CDR3 DNA: TGTGCCAGCTCGAATAAAAACAGGGGGCTGGGCACTGAAGCTTTCTTT
CDR3 protein: CASSNKNRGLGTEAFF
clone size: .
J gene: TRBJ1-1
CDR3 length: 16
D gene: TRBD1
V gene: TRBV18